The clone carrying this T cell receptor beta chain was recorded at least ten times. The antigen is undetermined. The sample is drawn from a study of blood T cells in healthy people across ages. A second PCR of roughly 7 to 11 cycles used a sample-barcoded 5' primer and a J-beta primer mix. The study obtained at least 2.5 million CDR3-containing paired-end reads from every sample. TCRdb independently ran MiXCR on the 5' RACE reads; one entry per CDR3 protein. The data show some 890,000 distinct CDR3 sequences, just under 30% seen once. Findings and caveats of the study: Across the age range, TCR beta diversity per million T cells fell in a roughly linear way.

These data are also associated with another study on T cells of mothers and their children.

The sequenced material came from blood. This sequence was found in a woman in her forties in good health.

CDR3 in amino acids: CASSFRGPSYNEQFF. The CDR3 region has the DNA TGTGCCAGCAGTTTTAGAGGACCCTCCTACAATGAGCAGTTCTTC. This chain connects TRBV2 to TRBJ2-1; D is unclear. The CDR3 has 15 amino acids. Trimming took 5 bases from V and 0 from J, leaving 11 bases between them. Germline CDR1 SNHLY, CDR2 FYNNEI.